This paragraph reports one TCR beta chain. Its target is not known. In the naive CD8 group, cells lacked CD45RO and were positively selected for CCR7, so terminally differentiated effector memory CD45RA+ cells were left out. Germline-derived CDR1 and CDR2 are SGHTA and FQGNSA. The germline V and J ends were trimmed by 8 bases and 6 bases, with 10 bases remaining between them. The CDR3 totals 12 residues. This specimen comes from a study of shared clonotypes between healthy human individuals. Study-wide results and caveats: Limited genetic and exposure-history diversity came from having few donors. Sequencing depth was expected to influence donor clonotype sharing. Sequencing of the sorted subsets was shown by rarefaction to be incomplete despite large depth.

Data came from immunoSEQ multiplex PCR; TCRdb stores just in-frame clones and leaves some out. The sample lists almost 700,000 clones, approximately 90% seen once, with roughly 24% in the top ten. The TCR comes from a man between 25 and 39 years old in good health. The specimen was naive CD8+ T cells sorted from blood. The chain has TRBV7-2 and TRBJ2-2; D call uncertain. In DNA form, the CDR3 reads TGTGCCAGCCTCCCTCTGCCCGGGGAGCTGTTTTTT. Translation: CASLPLPGELFF.